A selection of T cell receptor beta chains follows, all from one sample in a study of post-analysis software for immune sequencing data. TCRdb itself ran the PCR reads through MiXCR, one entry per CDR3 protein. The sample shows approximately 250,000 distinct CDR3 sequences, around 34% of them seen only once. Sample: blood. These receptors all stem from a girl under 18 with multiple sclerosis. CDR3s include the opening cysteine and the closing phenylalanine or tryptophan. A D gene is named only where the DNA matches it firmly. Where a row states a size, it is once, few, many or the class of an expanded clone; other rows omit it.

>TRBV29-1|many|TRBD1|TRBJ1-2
TGCAGCGCCGATCGTGGGACAGGGAGCCCCTATGGCTACACCTTC
CSADRGTGSPYGYTF
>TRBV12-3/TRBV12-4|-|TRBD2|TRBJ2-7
TGTGCCAGCAACCTTAGCGGGAGATGCTGCGAGCAGTACTTC
CASNLSGRCCEQYF
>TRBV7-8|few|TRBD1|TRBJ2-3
TGTGCCAGCAGCACCCGGACAGGAACAGATACGCAGTATTTT
CASSTRTGTDTQYF
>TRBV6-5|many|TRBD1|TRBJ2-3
TGTGCCAGCAGTTACTCGATCGGGACAGGGGGAGATACGCAGTATTTT
CASSYSIGTGGDTQYF
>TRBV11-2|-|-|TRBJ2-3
TGTGCCAGCAGGGGGCGATTAAGGGATACGCAGTATTTT
CASRGRLRDTQYF
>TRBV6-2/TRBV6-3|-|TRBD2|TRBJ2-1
TGTGCCAGCACTGGGACTAGCGGGAGCAATGAGCAGTTCTTC
CASTGTSGSNEQFF
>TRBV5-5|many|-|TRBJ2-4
TGTGCCAGCAGCGTTACAGGGAGCTCGGCCAAAAACATTCAGTACTTC
CASSVTGSSAKNIQYF
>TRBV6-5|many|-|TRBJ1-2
TGTGCCAGCAGTTACTCTAGGTTCAGCGATTATGGCTACACCTTC
CASSYSRFSDYGYTF
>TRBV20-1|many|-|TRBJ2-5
TGCAGTGCTAGAGACTCGGAGCGTAGCGGAGAGACCCAGTACTTC
CSARDSERSGETQYF
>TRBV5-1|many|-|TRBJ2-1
TGCGCCAGCAGGAGACAGGAGAGCTCCTACAATGAGCAGTTCTTC
CASRRQESSYNEQFF
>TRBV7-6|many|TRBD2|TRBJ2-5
TGTGCCAGCAGCTTAGCGGCGGGCGGGGGGACTTTGAAGACCCAGTACTTC
CASSLAAGGGTLKTQYF
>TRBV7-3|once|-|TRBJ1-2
TGTGCCAGCAGCTTAAACCCCTGGGATGGCTACACCTTC
CASSLNPWDGYTF
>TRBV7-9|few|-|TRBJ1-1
TGTGCCAGCAGCCGACAGGACACTGAAGCTTTCTTT
CASSRQDTEAFF
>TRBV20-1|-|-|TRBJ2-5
TGCAGTGCTAGAGATAGGGGCAGGAGCCAAGAGACCCAGTACTTC
CSARDRGRSQETQYF
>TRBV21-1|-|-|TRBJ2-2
TGTGCCAGCAGCAAACAAGGCGGGGGAGACTTGAACACCGGGGAGCTGTTTTTT
CASSKQGGGDLNTGELFF
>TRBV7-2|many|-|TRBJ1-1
TGTGCCAGCAGCCCCCGGACGAACACTGAAGCTTTCTTT
CASSPRTNTEAFF
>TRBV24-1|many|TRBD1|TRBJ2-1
TGTGCCACCAGTGATTTTCCGACAGGGCATGAGCAGTTCTTC
CATSDFPTGHEQFF
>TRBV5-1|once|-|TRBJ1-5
TGCGCCAGCGGAGAAGGGGGGGTCAATCAGCCCCAGCATTTT
CASGEGGVNQPQHF
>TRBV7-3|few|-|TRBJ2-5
TGTGCCAGCAGCTTAATTCCTGGCGATGAGCAGTACTTC
CASSLIPGDEQYF
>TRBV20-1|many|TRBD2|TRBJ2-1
TGCAGTGCTAGCCCCTCGGCGGGAGGCTACAATGAGCAGTTCTTC
CSASPSAGGYNEQFF
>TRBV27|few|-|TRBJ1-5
TGTGCCAGCAGGTCGGGTAGCAATCAGCCCCAGCATTTT
CASRSGSNQPQHF
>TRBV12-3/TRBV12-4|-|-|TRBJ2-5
TGTGCCAGCAGTCCATCAGGGGATCGGGAGACCCAGTACTTC
CASSPSGDRETQYF
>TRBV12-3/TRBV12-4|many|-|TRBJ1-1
TGTGCCAGCAGTTTTAAGGGGAACACTGAAGCTTTCTTT
CASSFKGNTEAFF
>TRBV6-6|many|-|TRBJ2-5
TGTGCCAGCAGTGCGGACTACCAGGAGACCCAGTACTTC
CASSADYQETQYF
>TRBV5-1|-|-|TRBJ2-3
TGCGCCAGCAGCAGGGGCGAGGGAGATACGCAGTATTTT
CASSRGEGDTQYF
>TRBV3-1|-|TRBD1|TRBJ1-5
TGTGCCAGCAGCCAAAACCGGGACAGGGTATGGCCCCAGCATTTT
CASSQNRDRVWPQHF
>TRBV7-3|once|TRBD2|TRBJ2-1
TGTGCCAGCAGCCGGACTAGCGGGGGTAGCAATGAGCAGTTCTTC
CASSRTSGGSNEQFF
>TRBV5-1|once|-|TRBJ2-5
TGCGCCGGCAGCTTTAGTCGACTCGACCAAGAGACCCAGTACTTC
CAGSFSRLDQETQYF
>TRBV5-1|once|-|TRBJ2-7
TGCGCCAGCTCTCCCATGAGCTCCTATAACGAGCAGTACTTC
CASSPMSSYNEQYF
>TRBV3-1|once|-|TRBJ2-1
TGTGCCAGCAGCCAGGTGTCCGGGAGTTGGTACAATGAGCAGTTCTTC
CASSQVSGSWYNEQFF
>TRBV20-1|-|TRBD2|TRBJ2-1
TGCAGTGCTTACGAACCGGGACTAGCTCCCAATGAGCAGTTCTTC
CSAYEPGLAPNEQFF
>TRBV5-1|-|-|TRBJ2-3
TGCGCCAGCAGCCCCGGGACTGTAGATACGCAGTATTTT
CASSPGTVDTQYF
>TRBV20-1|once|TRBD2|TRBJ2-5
TGCAGTGCCAAAAGGACTAGTACCCAAGAGACCCAGTACTTC
CSAKRTSTQETQYF
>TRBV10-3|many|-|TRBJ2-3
TGTGCCATCAGACCGGGACTCCGACACACAGATACGCAGTATTTT
CAIRPGLRHTDTQYF
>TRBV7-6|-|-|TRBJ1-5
TGTGTCAGCAGCTTAGGAGAGGGAAGCAATCAGCCCCAGCATTTT
CVSSLGEGSNQPQHF
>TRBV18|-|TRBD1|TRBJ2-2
TGTGCCAGCTCACCAGACAGGGCAACGACCGGGGAGCTGTTTTTT
CASSPDRATTGELFF
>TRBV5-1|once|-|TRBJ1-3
TGCGCCAGCAGCTCTGACAGAACTGGAAACACCATATATTTT
CASSSDRTGNTIYF
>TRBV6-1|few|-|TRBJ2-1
TGTGCCAGCAGCTCTGACGGCAGCTCCTACAATGGGCAGTTCTTC
CASSSDGSSYNGQFF
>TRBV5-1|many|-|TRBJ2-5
TGCGCCAGCAGCCTACGGCGGGGCCACCAAGAGACCCAGTACTTC
CASSLRRGHQETQYF
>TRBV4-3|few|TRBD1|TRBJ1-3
TGCGCCAGCAGCGTACGTGCAGGGGGTAGACCTGGAAACACCATATATTTT
CASSVRAGGRPGNTIYF
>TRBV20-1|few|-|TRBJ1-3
TGCAGTGCTCCCCCCCAGGGAGGAAGTGGAAACACCATATATTTT
CSAPPQGGSGNTIYF
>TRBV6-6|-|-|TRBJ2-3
TGTGCCAGCAGCCCCCCGGTCCCGAGGGGCACAGATACGCAGTATTTT
CASSPPVPRGTDTQYF
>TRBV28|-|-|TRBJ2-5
TGTGCCAGCGGAAGCGGGACAGCCCAAGAGACCCAGTACTTC
CASGSGTAQETQYF
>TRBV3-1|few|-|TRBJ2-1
TGTGCCAGCAGCCACCTTCGGGACCAATCTTCTGAGCAGTTCTTC
CASSHLRDQSSEQFF
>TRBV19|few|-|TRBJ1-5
TGTGCCAGTAGTGGCCGGGACCGCCTCAATCAGCCCCAGCATTTT
CASSGRDRLNQPQHF
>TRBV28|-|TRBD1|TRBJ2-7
TGTGCCAGCAGTTTAATGGACAGGGGTTACGAGCAGTACTTC
CASSLMDRGYEQYF
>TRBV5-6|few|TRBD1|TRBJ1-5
TGTGCCAGCAGCTTCGGGGACAGGGAGAAGCCCCAGCATTTT
CASSFGDREKPQHF
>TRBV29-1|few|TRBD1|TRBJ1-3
TGCAGCGGCACAGGGGAAAACACCATATATTTT
CSGTGENTIYF